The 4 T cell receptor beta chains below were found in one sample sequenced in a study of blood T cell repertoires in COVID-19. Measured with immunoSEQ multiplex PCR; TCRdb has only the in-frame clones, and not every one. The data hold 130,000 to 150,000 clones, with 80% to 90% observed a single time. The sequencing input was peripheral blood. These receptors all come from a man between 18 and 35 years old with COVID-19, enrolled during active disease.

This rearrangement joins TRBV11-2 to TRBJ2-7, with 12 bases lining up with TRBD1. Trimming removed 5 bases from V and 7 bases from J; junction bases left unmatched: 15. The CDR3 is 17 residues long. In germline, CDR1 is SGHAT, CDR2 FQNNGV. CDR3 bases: TGTGCCAGCAGCCCCTCCGGGGGGGGACAGGGGGCATGGGAGCAGTACTTC. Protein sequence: CASSPSGGGQGAWEQYF.

CDR3 sequence: CASSEAGQADSYEQYF. The CDR3 DNA is TGTGCCAGCAGTGAAGCCGGTCAGGCGGACTCTTACGAGCAGTACTTC. This rearrangement joins TRBV6-1 to TRBJ2-7, with D tentatively TRBD2 (5 bases). In germline, CDR1 is MNHNS, CDR2 SASEGT. Trimming left V 0 bases short and J 4 bases short, with 16 bases between. The CDR3 runs to 16 residues.

CDR3: CAWSATPGLASYNEQFF. The CDR3 region has the DNA TGTGCCTGGAGTGCAACACCGGGACTAGCGTCCTACAATGAGCAGTTCTTC. This sequence joins TRBV30 and TRBJ2-1; TRBD2 aligns across 10 bases. V lost 1 base, J lost 1 base, and 7 bases stayed unmatched. CDR1 is GTSNPN, CDR2 SVGIG, per germline (reference sequence). The CDR3 is 17 amino acids.

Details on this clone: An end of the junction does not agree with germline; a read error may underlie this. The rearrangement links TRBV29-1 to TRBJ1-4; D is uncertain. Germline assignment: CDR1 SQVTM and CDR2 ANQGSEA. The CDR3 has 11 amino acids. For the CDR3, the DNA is TGCAGCGTTGGGCACAGTGAAAAACTGCTTTTT. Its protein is CSVGHSEKLLF.